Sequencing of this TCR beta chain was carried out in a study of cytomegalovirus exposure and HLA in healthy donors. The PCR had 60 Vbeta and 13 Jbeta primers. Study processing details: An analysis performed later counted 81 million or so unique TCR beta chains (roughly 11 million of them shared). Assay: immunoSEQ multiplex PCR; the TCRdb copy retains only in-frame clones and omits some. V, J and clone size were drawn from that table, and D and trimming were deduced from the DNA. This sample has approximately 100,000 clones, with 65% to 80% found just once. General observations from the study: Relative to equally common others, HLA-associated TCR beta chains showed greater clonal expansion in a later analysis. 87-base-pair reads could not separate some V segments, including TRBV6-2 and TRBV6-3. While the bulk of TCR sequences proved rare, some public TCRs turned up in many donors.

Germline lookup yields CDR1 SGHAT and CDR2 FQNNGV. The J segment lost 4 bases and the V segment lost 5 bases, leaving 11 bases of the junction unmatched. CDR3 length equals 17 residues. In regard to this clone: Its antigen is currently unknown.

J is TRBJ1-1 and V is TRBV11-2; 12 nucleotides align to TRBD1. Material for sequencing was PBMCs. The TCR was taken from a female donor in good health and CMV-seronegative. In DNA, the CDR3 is TGTGCCAGCAGCCTCAATCCGGGACAGGGGGCGTTCACTGAAGCTTTCTTT. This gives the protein CASSLNPGQGAFTEAFF.